The 16 T cell receptor beta chains below were found in one sample sequenced in a study of blood T cell repertoires in COVID-19. Here immunoSEQ multiplex PCR was the method, and the copy in TCRdb shows in-frame clones only, minus some. This table holds around 210,000 clones, about 86% found once. Sequencing was carried out using peripheral blood. The receptors shown here come from a man aged 18 to 29 with active or convalescent COVID-19.

In its sample, this clone was seen once. CDR3 nucleotide sequence: TGTGCCAGCAGTTCGACAGGGGGCTTTCCTCAGCCCCAGCATTTT. Translation gives CASSSTGGFPQPQHF. The chain joins TRBV27 to TRBJ1-5; TRBD1 agrees at 10 bases. Germline lookup yields CDR1 MNHEY and CDR2 SMNVEV (reference sequence). The CDR3 extends over 15 amino acids. After removal of 4 bases from V and 6 bases from J, the junction contained 6 bases not matched to a gene.

This clone was observed many times. The chain couples TRBV14 to TRBJ1-4, with TRBD1 matching 7 bases. This CDR3 has 17 residues. With V trimmed by 2 bases and J by 3 bases, 9 bases remained unmatched. Germline V gene data show CDR1 as SGHDN and CDR2 as FVKESK. CDR3 amino acids: CASSQRQGVAANEKLFF. The CDR3 coding sequence is TGTGCCAGCAGCCAACGACAGGGTGTCGCTGCTAATGAAAAACTGTTTTTT.

The rearrangement joins TRBV5-1 to TRBJ2-7; 9 bases line up with TRBD1. Germline V gene data show CDR1 as SGHRS and CDR2 as YFSETQ. The CDR3 consists of 15 residues. Trimming took 1 base from V and 7 from J; bases not matched to a gene: 9. CDR3 amino acids: CASSLLGQGFTEQYF. DNA for the CDR3: TGCGCCAGCAGCTTGCTAGGACAGGGGTTTACGGAGCAGTACTTC.

The rearrangement links TRBV13 to TRBJ2-7; possible D gene TRBD2, 7 bases. V lost 4 bases and J lost 0, with 16 bases in between. The germline gives CDR1 PRHDT, CDR2 FYEKMQ (reference sequence). The CDR3 runs to 16 residues. CDR3 in amino acids: CASSSGGGAYSYEQYF. CDR3 sequence (DNA): TGTGCCAGCAGCTCCGGCGGGGGCGCGTACTCCTACGAGCAGTACTTC.

The J gene is TRBJ1-1, the V gene TRBV18, with 7 bases fitting TRBD1. The junction had 4 bases not matched to a gene; V was cut back by 6 bases and J by 0 bases. This CDR3 is 14 amino acids long. The germline CDR1 and CDR2 sequences are KGHSH and LQKENI. The CDR3 nucleotides read TGTGCCAGCTCGGTGACAGGGATGAACACTGAAGCTTTCTTT. Translated, it gives CASSVTGMNTEAFF.

A single count supports this clone. This chain joins TRBV6-1 and TRBJ2-5; the D gene is possibly TRBD1 (6 bases). This CDR3 region has 15 residues. Between the trimmed V and J ends, which lost 3 bases and 4 bases, there was a span of 15 bases. Germline loops: CDR1 MNHNS, CDR2 SASEGT. The CDR3 region has the DNA TGTGCCAGCAGTGAGTTGCGACAGGCTCGAGAGACCCAGTACTTC. Translated, it gives CASSELRQARETQYF.

This clone occurred once. V is TRBV25-1 and J is TRBJ2-7; the D is unclear. Between the trimmed V and J ends, which lost 6 bases and 0 bases, there was a span of 15 bases. Germline lookup yields CDR1 MGHDK and CDR2 SYGVNS. CDR3 length: 15 residues. The CDR3 region has the DNA TGTGCCAGCAGAAAGTATACAGTGAACTCCTACGAGCAGTACTTC. Amino acid sequence: CASRKYTVNSYEQYF.

The chain recombines TRBV10-3 with TRBJ1-3, with 7 bases lining up with TRBD1. From germline, CDR1 is ENHRY and CDR2 SYGVKD. This CDR3 is 14 amino acids long. J lost 1 base, V lost 5 bases, and 2 bases had no gene match. The CDR3 DNA sequence: TGTGCCATCAGTAGGACAGGATCTGGAAACACCATATATTTT. It codes for CAISRTGSGNTIYF.

The CDR3 region is CASSYSGGGLGNEQFF. CDR3 bases: TGTGCCAGCAGTTACTCTGGGGGGGGGCTGGGAAATGAGCAGTTCTTC. The genes are TRBV6-5 and TRBJ2-1, with TRBD2 as a possible D gene (7 bases). Trimming cost V 0 bases and J 7 bases, with 16 bases left between them. The CDR3 totals 16 residues. Germline V gene sequence: CDR1 MNHEY, CDR2 SVGAGI.

The gene calls are TRBV7-2 and TRBJ2-4, with a weak D call TRBD1 (6 bases). The CDR3 consists of 12 residues. V shed 1 base and J shed 8 bases, with 6 bases lying between them. The germline V gene encodes CDR1 SGHTA and CDR2 FQGNSA. CDR3 sequence reads: CASSLEGDIQYF. CDR3 bases: TGTGCCAGCAGCTTAGAGGGGGACATTCAGTACTTC.

As regards this clone: The sample carries other DNA sequences with the same CDR3. V usage is TRBV28 and J usage is TRBJ1-1, with TRBD1 matching 7 bases. Germline V CDR1 and CDR2: MDHEN, SYDVKM. The CDR3 is 14 amino acids. Unmatched junction bases numbered 10, after V lost 9 bases and J lost 3 bases. The CDR3 sequence is CASSTTGRYTEAFF. CDR3 nucleotide sequence: TGTGCCAGTAGTACGACAGGGAGGTACACTGAAGCTTTCTTT.

The chain has TRBV28 and TRBJ1-2; TRBD1 matches 9 bases. V lost 10 bases and J lost 7; bases outside the gene matches: 10. The CDR3 contains 13 residues. Germline V CDR1 and CDR2: MDHEN, SYDVKM. The CDR3 DNA sequence: TGTGCCACCACCTCGGGACAGGGAGGTGGCTACACCTTC. It specifies CATTSGQGGGYTF.

This chain links TRBV30 with TRBJ1-1; tentative D call: TRBD1 (5 bases). The CDR3 totals 14 residues. V was shortened by 3 bases and J by 1 base, with 12 bases between the two germline ends. Germline CDR1 reads GTSNPN; CDR2 reads SVGIG (reference sequence). This CDR3 is CAWRRRGGNTEAFF. CDR3 nucleotide sequence: TGTGCCTGGAGGAGACGGGGGGGGAACACTGAAGCTTTCTTT. Supplemented by reference TRBV30 and TRBJ1-1, the full variable domain reads SQTIHQWPATLVQPVGSPLSLECTVEGTSNPNLYWYRQAAGRGLQLLFYSVGIGQISSEVPQNLSASRPQDRQFILSSKKLLLSDSGFYLCAWRRRGGNTEAFFGQGTRLTVV.

This sequence joins TRBV5-1 and TRBJ1-3, with D perhaps matching TRBD1 (6 bases). This CDR3 is 16 amino acids long. Per the germline V gene, CDR1 is SGHRS and CDR2 is YFSETQ. V lost 3 bases and J 2 bases, leaving 15 bases between the germline ends. The CDR3 DNA reads TGCGCCAGCAGCTCCGGGGGGCTAGGGGCTGGAAACACCATATATTTT. It yields the protein CASSSGGLGAGNTIYF.

The V gene is TRBV9, the J gene TRBJ2-7; 9 bases are a match to TRBD2. CDR3 length: 15 residues. Germline lookup yields CDR1 SGDLS and CDR2 YYNGEE. The V and J ends lost 1 base and 5 bases, in that order; junction bases with no gene match: 7. As DNA, the CDR3 is TGTGCCAGCAGCGTATTGGCGGGAGGGTTCCACGAGCAGTACTTC. Its protein product is CASSVLAGGFHEQYF. Together with reference TRBV9 and TRBJ2-7, the CDR3 gives the full variable domain: DSGVTQTPKHLITATGQRVTLRCSPRSGDLSVYWYQQSLDQGLQFLIQYYNGEERAKGNILERFSAQQFPDLHSELNLSSLELGDSALYFCASSVLAGGFHEQYFGPGTRLTVT.

The chain employs TRBV5-6 and TRBJ2-7, with D uncertain. The CDR3 runs to 11 residues. V lost 2 bases to trimming and J lost 3 bases, with 3 bases between them. The germline V gene encodes CDR1 SGHDT and CDR2 YYEEEE. CDR3 nucleotide sequence: TGTGCCAGCAGCTTCAACTACGAGCAGTACTTC. The encoded protein is CASSFNYEQYF. The full variable domain, with the rest looked up from reference TRBV5-6 and TRBJ2-7, is DAGVTQSPTHLIKTRGQQVTLRCSPKSGHDTVSWYQQALGQGPQFIFQYYEEEERQRGNFPDRFSGHQFPNYSSELNVNALLLGDSALYLCASSFNYEQYFGPGTRLTVT.